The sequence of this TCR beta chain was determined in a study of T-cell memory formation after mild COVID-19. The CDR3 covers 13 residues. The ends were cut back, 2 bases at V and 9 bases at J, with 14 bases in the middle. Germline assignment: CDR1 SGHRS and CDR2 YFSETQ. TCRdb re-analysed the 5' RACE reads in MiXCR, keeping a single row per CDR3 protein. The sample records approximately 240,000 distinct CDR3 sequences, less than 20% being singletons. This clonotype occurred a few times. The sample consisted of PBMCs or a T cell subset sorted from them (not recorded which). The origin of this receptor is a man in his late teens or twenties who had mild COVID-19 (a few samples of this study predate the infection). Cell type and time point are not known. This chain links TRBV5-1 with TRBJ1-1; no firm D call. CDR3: CASSFADGPQAFF. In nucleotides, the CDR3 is TGCGCCAGCAGCTTTGCGGACGGCCCACAAGCTTTCTTT.